Below are 30 T cell receptor beta chains sequenced from a single sample in a study of T-cell memory formation after mild COVID-19. A single record per CDR3 protein comes from TCRdb applying MiXCR to the 5' RACE reads. This table holds 190,000 or so distinct CDR3 sequences, 27% found once. The sequencing sample was made of PBMCs or a T cell subset sorted from them (not recorded which). Every receptor here comes from an adult woman who had mild COVID-19 (a few samples of this study predate the infection). Cell type and time point are not known.

This chain links TRBV6-5 with TRBJ1-2; unclear D gene. Trimming pared 4 bases from V and 10 bases from J, leaving 22 bases between. In germline, CDR1 is MNHEY, CDR2 SVGAGI. There are 15 residues in the CDR3. CDR3 region: CASSSLSGSWLDYTF. The CDR3 bases are TGTGCCAGCAGTTCCCTATCCGGGAGCTGGCTGGACTACACCTTC.

This clonotype came up once. V usage is TRBV20-1 and J usage is TRBJ1-1; D gene uncertain. The V and J ends lost 0 bases and 3 bases respectively, with 11 bases between them. The length of the CDR3 is 14 residues. CDR1 and CDR2 (germline): DFQATT, SNEGSKA (reference sequence). In nucleotides, the CDR3 is TGCAGTGCTAGAGAAGGACTGGGGTACACTGAAGCTTTCTTT. Translated: CSAREGLGYTEAFF.

The rearrangement links TRBV29-1 to TRBJ2-7; 9 nucleotides line up with TRBD1. Germline assignment: CDR1 SQVTM and CDR2 ANQGSEA. V lost 4 bases to trimming and J lost 8 bases; unmatched junction nucleotides: 12. The CDR3 has 14 residues. The CDR3 here is CSVGGTGPFTQQYF. The CDR3 DNA is TGCAGCGTTGGAGGGACAGGGCCGTTTACGCAGCAGTACTTC.

This clonotype has more than one count but fewer than ten. The chain joins TRBV7-6 to TRBJ2-7; 8 nucleotides agree with TRBD1. Germline V gene data show CDR1 as SGHVS and CDR2 as FNYEAQ. The length of the CDR3 is 16 residues. V was clipped by 0 bases and J by 4 bases; unmatched bases: 8. CDR3 amino acids: CASSLAGSGGGYEQYF. DNA for the CDR3: TGTGCCAGCAGCTTAGCGGGATCAGGGGGCGGATACGAGCAGTACTTC.

In this sample, this clonotype turned up a few times. J is TRBJ2-3 and V is TRBV24-1; 9 nucleotides align to TRBD1. The germline CDR1 and CDR2 sequences are KGHDR and SFDVKD. This CDR3 region has 16 residues. J was trimmed by 4 bases and V by 9 bases; bases with no gene match: 13. CDR3 protein: CATAPAGTGNADTQYF. For the CDR3, the DNA is TGTGCCACCGCCCCCGCCGGGACAGGGAACGCAGATACGCAGTATTTT.

The chain uses TRBV12-5 and TRBJ2-3; 12 bases align to TRBD2. J was trimmed by 4 bases and V by 0 bases; bases with no gene match: 8. CDR1 LGHNT and CDR2 FRNRAP come from the germline V gene. This CDR3 has 18 amino acids. The CDR3, as DNA: TGTGCTAGTGGTTTGGTACCGCCTAGCGGGAGGGGGCCAGATACGCAGTATTTT. Its protein is CASGLVPPSGRGPDTQYF.

This chain uses TRBV5-1 with TRBJ1-1; D is perhaps TRBD1 (6 bases). V shed 0 bases and J shed 5 bases, with 11 bases lying between them. Germline V lookup: CDR1 SGHRS, CDR2 YFSETQ. CDR3 size: 14 residues. CDR3 residues: CASSLVGGGTEAFF. CDR3 sequence (DNA): TGCGCCAGCAGCTTGGTAGGGGGTGGGACTGAAGCTTTCTTT.

The chain has TRBV7-9 and TRBJ1-2; the D is unclear. Trimming pared 4 bases from V and 4 bases from J, leaving 7 bases between. CDR3 length: 12 residues. Germline V lookup: CDR1 SEHNR, CDR2 FQNEAQ (reference sequence). CDR3 sequence reads: CASSSDGYGYTF. CDR3 sequence (DNA): TGTGCCAGCAGCTCGGACGGCTATGGCTACACCTTC.

In its sample, this clonotype was seen a few times. The chain uses TRBV4-1 and TRBJ2-3; the match to TRBD2 covers 8 bases. CDR3 size: 17 residues. Per germline, CDR1 MGHRA and CDR2 YSYEKL. The trim removed 4 bases at V and 0 bases at J, leaving 9 bases unmatched. This chain's CDR3 is CASSRTGGGRSTDTQYF. CDR3 sequence (DNA): TGCGCCAGCAGCCGAACGGGTGGCGGGAGGAGCACAGATACGCAGTATTTT.

This clonotype was detected only a few times. This chain uses TRBV29-1 with TRBJ2-7; D is possibly TRBD1 (6 bases). This CDR3 has 12 amino acids. Germline V gene sequence: CDR1 SQVTM, CDR2 ANQGSEA. The V end lost 6 bases, the J end lost 2 bases, and 11 bases lay between the germline ends. The CDR3 nucleotides read TGCAGCGTCCAGGACAGCACCTACGAGCAGTACTTC. The encoded protein is CSVQDSTYEQYF.

This sequence joins TRBV11-1 and TRBJ2-7, with 9 positions matching TRBD2. V shed 5 bases, J shed 3 bases, and the junction held 8 bases outside the gene matches. The CDR3 is 15 amino acids. Germline V gene sequence: CDR1 SGHAT, CDR2 FQDESV (reference sequence). In nucleotides, the CDR3 is TGTGCCAGCAGCCCAATAGCGGGGGCCAACTACGAGCAGTACTTC. It specifies CASSPIAGANYEQYF.

This clonotype has only a few counts. CDR3 DNA sequence: TGTGCCAGCAGATTTCAGGGGGCAAAGAATTCACCCCTCCACTTT. Its translation: CASRFQGAKNSPLHF. V is TRBV3-1 and J is TRBJ1-6; 8 positions agree with TRBD1. Germline V gene sequence: CDR1 LGHDT, CDR2 YNNKEL (reference sequence). The CDR3 length is 15 residues. V was clipped by 6 bases and J by 7 bases; unmatched bases: 8.

V is TRBV6-1 and J is TRBJ1-5; perhaps TRBD1 as D (5 bases). CDR3 length equals 15 residues. V lost 6 bases, J lost 2 bases, and 14 bases lay in between. Germline values: CDR1 MNHNS, CDR2 SASEGT. CDR3 region: CASRSGTLGNQPQHF. The CDR3 DNA follows: TGTGCCAGCAGAAGCGGGACCCTCGGCAATCAGCCCCAGCATTTT.

This clonotype has more than one count but fewer than ten. The chain uses TRBV5-1 and TRBJ2-1, with 7 bases lining up with TRBD1. Looked up from germline, CDR1 is SGHRS and CDR2 is YFSETQ. Unmatched junction bases numbered 6, after V lost 4 bases and J lost 2 bases. The CDR3 contains 15 residues. The CDR3 protein is CASSVTGVTYNEQFF. For the CDR3, the DNA is TGCGCCAGCAGCGTTACAGGGGTTACCTACAATGAGCAGTTCTTC.

This clonotype turned up a few times. The rearrangement joins TRBV9 to TRBJ2-3, with no clear D. The CDR3 is 16 amino acids. Trimming left V 2 bases short and J 7 bases short, with 20 bases between. Germline V CDR1 and CDR2: SGDLS, YYNGEE. CDR3 region: CASSVSWHPGPNTQYF. In nucleotides, the CDR3 is TGTGCCAGCAGCGTCTCTTGGCACCCAGGTCCAAATACGCAGTATTTT.

This clonotype was seen a single time. This chain joins TRBV5-6 and TRBJ2-7; 7 positions agree with TRBD1. J lost 6 bases, V lost 2 bases, and 5 bases had no gene match. CDR3 length equals 13 residues. Germline-derived CDR1 and CDR2 are SGHDT and YYEEEE. The CDR3 sequence is CASSFARQGEQYF. The CDR3 region has the DNA TGTGCCAGCAGCTTCGCAAGACAGGGCGAGCAGTACTTC. The entire variable domain, with the rest obtained from reference TRBV5-6 and TRBJ2-7, is as follows: DAGVTQSPTHLIKTRGQQVTLRCSPKSGHDTVSWYQQALGQGPQFIFQYYEEEERQRGNFPDRFSGHQFPNYSSELNVNALLLGDSALYLCASSFARQGEQYFGPGTRLTVT.

The gene calls are TRBV11-2 and TRBJ2-1, with D possibly called TRBD1 or TRBD2 (5 bases each). The CDR3 runs to 13 residues. Germline V gene lookup returns CDR1 SGHAT and CDR2 FQNNGV. Trimming stripped 7 bases from V and 8 bases from J, with 15 bases between. The CDR3 region is CASTRIGDDEQFF. CDR3 DNA: TGTGCCAGCACCCGAATCGGGGACGATGAGCAGTTCTTC.

This clonotype was picked up a small number of times. The chain links TRBV12-3 or TRBV12-4 to TRBJ2-1; 8 bases line up with TRBD1. Trimming took 6 bases from V and 6 from J; bases not matched to a gene: 4. This CDR3 is 13 amino acids long. As DNA, the CDR3 is TGTGCCAGCAGCCATCAGGGGGCCAATGAGCAGTTCTTC. Its protein is CASSHQGANEQFF.

This clonotype occurred a few times. The J gene is TRBJ2-7, the V gene TRBV7-6; 8 nucleotides line up with TRBD1. The V and J ends lost 5 bases and 4 bases, in that order; junction bases with no gene match: 13. Germline V lookup: CDR1 SGHVS, CDR2 FNYEAQ. This CDR3 is built from 16 residues. CDR3 bases: TGTGCCAGCAGCCATACGACCGGACAGGGCGCTTACGAGCAGTACTTC. It translates to CASSHTTGQGAYEQYF.

This chain links TRBV7-8 with TRBJ1-1; the match to TRBD1 covers 9 bases. V shed 1 base and J 10 bases; nucleotides not matched to a gene: 7. CDR1 is SGHVS, CDR2 FQNEAQ, per germline. The CDR3 runs to 14 residues. CDR3 bases: TGTGCCAGCAGCTTAGGGGACAGGGTAAAGGGAGCTTTCTTT. Translation: CASSLGDRVKGAFF.

This clonotype was observed a few times. The V and J genes are TRBV12-3 or TRBV12-4 and TRBJ1-5; TRBD1 matches 9 bases. This CDR3 comprises 14 residues. The V gene end was trimmed by 7 bases and the J gene end by 5 bases; junction bases not matched to a gene: 6. The CDR3 protein is CASTPGQGYQPQHF. CDR3 sequence (DNA): TGTGCCAGCACCCCGGGACAGGGATATCAGCCCCAGCATTTT.

J is TRBJ2-1 and V is TRBV6-2 or TRBV6-3; possible D gene TRBD1, 6 bases. Trimming removed 6 bases from V and 8 bases from J, with 17 bases in between. The CDR3 sequence is 14 residues long. Germline CDR1 reads MNHEY; CDR2 reads SVGEGT. CDR3 region: CASRTDRKGDEQFF. CDR3 nucleotide sequence: TGTGCCAGCAGAACCGACAGGAAAGGGGATGAGCAGTTCTTC.

This chain joins TRBV2 and TRBJ1-6; 10 nucleotides agree with TRBD1. J was trimmed by 2 bases and V by 2 bases; bases with no gene match: 15. This CDR3 spans 21 amino acids. From germline, CDR1 is SNHLY and CDR2 FYNNEI. CDR3 in amino acids: CASSEPTRDRGRSTYNSPLHF. As DNA, the CDR3 is TGTGCCAGCAGTGAACCTACAAGGGACAGGGGTCGTAGCACCTATAATTCACCCCTCCACTTT.

This chain uses TRBV12-3 or TRBV12-4 with TRBJ2-2; TRBD2 agrees at 8 bases. After removal of 3 bases from V and 5 bases from J, the junction contained 5 bases not matched to a gene. The CDR3 runs 15 residues. The chain's CDR3 is CASSLAGGRTGELFF. CDR3 DNA: TGTGCCAGCAGTTTGGCGGGAGGACGGACCGGGGAGCTGTTTTTT.

This clonotype occurred a few times. This CDR3 is CASSFVGTSVKSTDTQYF. The CDR3 DNA reads as TGTGCCAGCAGCTTTGTTGGGACTAGCGTAAAAAGCACAGATACGCAGTATTTT. The chain couples TRBV7-2 to TRBJ2-3; 10 bases fit TRBD2. Looked up from germline, CDR1 is SGHTA and CDR2 is FQGNSA. Trimming took 3 bases from V and 0 from J; bases not matched to a gene: 9. The CDR3 consists of 18 residues.

The chain is built from TRBV13 and TRBJ2-1; weak D call: TRBD1 (5 bases). Germline values: CDR1 PRHDT, CDR2 FYEKMQ (reference sequence). The CDR3 runs to 14 residues. Trimming removed 3 bases from V and 7 bases from J, with 13 bases in between. CDR3 DNA sequence: TGTGCCAGCAGCTTCGACAGCGCTGGTAATGAGCAGTTCTTC. Translation gives CASSFDSAGNEQFF.

The chain uses TRBV11-2 and TRBJ2-3; 7 bases are shared with TRBD1. J gave up 0 bases and V 1 base, and 13 bases lay outside the gene matches. Germline values: CDR1 SGHAT, CDR2 FQNNGV. The CDR3 consists of 19 residues. This CDR3 is CASSLGFSWGQTSTDTQYF. As DNA, the CDR3 is TGTGCCAGCAGCTTAGGGTTCAGTTGGGGACAGACGAGCACAGATACGCAGTATTTT.

The chain joins TRBV5-1 to TRBJ1-6; 7 bases agree with TRBD1. The trim removed 4 bases at V and 6 bases at J, leaving 13 bases unmatched. Germline V CDR1 and CDR2: SGHRS, YFSETQ. The CDR3 contains 17 residues. The CDR3 loop is CASSVRDSRLLNSPLHF. The DNA for the CDR3 is TGCGCCAGCAGCGTCCGGGACAGCCGGCTCCTTAATTCACCCCTCCACTTT.

This clonotype occurred a few times. The chain carries TRBV29-1 and TRBJ1-1; D possibly corresponds to TRBD1 (5 bases). V lost 2 bases to trimming and J lost 0 bases, with 10 bases between them. The CDR3 has 14 residues. The germline CDR1 and CDR2 sequences are SQVTM and ANQGSEA. CDR3 residues: CSVEPLTVNTEAFF. Written as DNA, the CDR3 is TGCAGCGTTGAACCGTTGACAGTGAACACTGAAGCTTTCTTT.

This chain uses TRBV19 with TRBJ2-1; D possibly corresponds to TRBD2 (6 bases). Germline V gene data show CDR1 as LNHDA and CDR2 as SQIVND (reference sequence). This CDR3 has 18 amino acids. Trimming shortened V by 3 bases and J by 7 bases, and 25 bases separated the two germline ends. The CDR3 here is CASSMQIPGLSSFNEQFF. CDR3 coding DNA: TGTGCCAGTAGTATGCAGATACCGGGACTGAGTAGTTTTAATGAGCAGTTCTTC.